The rows below give T cell receptor beta chains drawn from one sample of a study of T-cell memory formation after mild COVID-19. One entry per CDR3 protein results from TCRdb running MiXCR on the 5' RACE reads. The sample lists fewer than 350,000 distinct CDR3 sequences; more than 15% were seen once. Source material: PBMCs or a T cell subset sorted from them (not recorded which). These receptors originate from a man between 18 and 29 years old who had mild COVID-19 (a few samples of this study predate the infection). Cell type and time point are not known. CDR3s include the opening cysteine and the closing phenylalanine or tryptophan. A D gene is named only where the DNA matches it firmly. Part of the rows lack a size; the others show once, few, many or a class for expanded clones.

CDR3 protein: CASSLTSGVRTQYF
CDR3 DNA: TGTGCCAGCAGCCTGACTAGCGGGGTGAGGACCCAGTACTTC
J gene: TRBJ2-5
clone size: .
D gene: TRBD2
V gene: TRBV12-3/TRBV12-4

CDR3 protein: CASSPSGGGQETQYF
CDR3 DNA: TGCGCCAGCAGCCCCAGCGGCGGGGGTCAAGAGACCCAGTACTTC
J gene: TRBJ2-5
clone size: .
D gene: TRBD2
V gene: TRBV5-1

CDR3 protein: CAARRDSGGTNTGELFF
CDR3 DNA: TGTGCCGCACGTCGGGATAGCGGGGGCACGAACACCGGGGAGCTGTTTTTT
J gene: TRBJ2-2
clone size: .
D gene: TRBD2
V gene: TRBV6-5

CDR3 protein: CSARGQSNYGYTF
CDR3 DNA: TGCAGTGCTAGAGGCCAGTCCAACTATGGCTACACCTTC
J gene: TRBJ1-2
clone size: few
D gene: .
V gene: TRBV20-1

CDR3 protein: CAISDSSAQETQYF
CDR3 DNA: TGTGCCATCAGTGATAGCTCGGCGCAAGAGACCCAGTACTTC
J gene: TRBJ2-5
clone size: .
D gene: .
V gene: TRBV10-3

CDR3 protein: CASSGTGYGETQYF
CDR3 DNA: TGTGCCAGCAGCGGGACAGGATATGGGGAGACCCAGTACTTC
J gene: TRBJ2-5
clone size: .
D gene: TRBD1
V gene: TRBV9

CDR3 protein: CASSLLGREMFGAFF
CDR3 DNA: TGTGCCAGCAGTTTACTGGGCAGGGAGATGTTTGGAGCTTTCTTT
J gene: TRBJ1-1
clone size: .
D gene: .
V gene: TRBV27

CDR3 protein: CSGFAGRGLDTQYF
CDR3 DNA: TGCAGTGGGTTTGCGGGGCGAGGACTAGATACGCAGTATTTT
J gene: TRBJ2-3
clone size: .
D gene: .
V gene: TRBV20-1

CDR3 protein: CSARGGEDTEAFF
CDR3 DNA: TGCAGTGCTAGAGGGGGGGAGGACACTGAAGCTTTCTTT
J gene: TRBJ1-1
clone size: few
D gene: .
V gene: TRBV20-1

CDR3 protein: CSAISPGQGHEKLFF
CDR3 DNA: TGCAGCGCCATATCCCCGGGACAGGGACATGAAAAACTGTTTTTT
J gene: TRBJ1-4
clone size: .
D gene: TRBD1
V gene: TRBV29-1

CDR3 protein: CASSLEGRETQYF
CDR3 DNA: TGTGCCAGCAGCTTAGAAGGGAGGGAGACCCAGTACTTC
J gene: TRBJ2-5
clone size: many
D gene: .
V gene: TRBV7-9

CDR3 protein: CASSAQSGGRGTEAFF
CDR3 DNA: TGTGCCAGCAGTGCCCAGTCGGGGGGCCGGGGCACTGAAGCTTTCTTT
J gene: TRBJ1-1
clone size: few
D gene: .
V gene: TRBV6-2/TRBV6-3

CDR3 protein: CASSQGGGYNSPLHF
CDR3 DNA: TGTGCCAGCAGCCAAGGGGGCGGGTATAATTCACCCCTCCACTTT
J gene: TRBJ1-6
clone size: .
D gene: .
V gene: TRBV4-2

CDR3 protein: CASRRLAGASNEQFF
CDR3 DNA: TGTGCCAGCAGGAGACTAGCGGGGGCCTCTAATGAGCAGTTCTTC
J gene: TRBJ2-1
clone size: .
D gene: TRBD2
V gene: TRBV2

CDR3 protein: CASSKDIISQPQHF
CDR3 DNA: TGTGCCAGCAGCAAAGACATAATCAGTCAGCCCCAGCATTTT
J gene: TRBJ1-5
clone size: .
D gene: .
V gene: TRBV7-2

CDR3 protein: CASSPPGQGYEQYF
CDR3 DNA: TGTGCCAGCAGCCCACCCGGGCAGGGCTACGAGCAGTACTTC
J gene: TRBJ2-7
clone size: .
D gene: .
V gene: TRBV6-2/TRBV6-3

CDR3 protein: CASSEEGNEKLFF
CDR3 DNA: TGTGCCAGCAGTGAGGAGGGGAATGAAAAACTGTTTTTT
J gene: TRBJ1-4
clone size: .
D gene: .
V gene: TRBV9

CDR3 protein: CASSLNHLYEQYF
CDR3 DNA: TGCGCCAGCAGCTTGAACCATCTCTACGAGCAGTACTTC
J gene: TRBJ2-7
clone size: .
D gene: .
V gene: TRBV5-1

CDR3 protein: CASSSQLFF
CDR3 DNA: TGTGCCAGCAGTTCTCAACTGTTTTTT
J gene: TRBJ2-2
clone size: few
D gene: .
V gene: TRBV6-5

CDR3 protein: CASSPVDRGNSPLHF
CDR3 DNA: TGTGCCAGCTCACCAGTAGACAGGGGGAATTCACCCCTCCACTTT
J gene: TRBJ1-6
clone size: once
D gene: TRBD1
V gene: TRBV18

CDR3 protein: CASSAQASGGGDTQYF
CDR3 DNA: TGTGCCAGCAGCGCCCAGGCTAGCGGGGGCGGGGATACGCAGTATTTT
J gene: TRBJ2-3
clone size: few
D gene: TRBD2
V gene: TRBV6-6

CDR3 protein: CASKSQGSTEAFF
CDR3 DNA: TGCGCCAGCAAAAGCCAGGGGAGCACTGAAGCTTTCTTT
J gene: TRBJ1-1
clone size: .
D gene: .
V gene: TRBV5-1

CDR3 protein: CASTGTGDVGYGYTF
CDR3 DNA: TGTGCCAGCACCGGGACAGGGGATGTTGGCTATGGCTACACCTTC
J gene: TRBJ1-2
clone size: few
D gene: TRBD1
V gene: TRBV12-3/TRBV12-4